The rows below give T cell receptor beta chains drawn from one sample of a study of blood T cell repertoires in COVID-19. The method was immunoSEQ multiplex PCR; TCRdb's version includes in-frame clones alone and lacks a portion of them. The sample holds some 360,000 clones; approximately 87% are singletons and the top ten take roughly 2%. The sample comprised peripheral blood. All receptors come from a woman aged 55-75 years with COVID-19, enrolled during active disease. The CDR3 runs from the conserved cysteine through the conserved F or W. D genes are given only for firm matches. Rows give clone size only sometimes, using once, few, many, or a class for an expanded clone.

V gene,D gene,J gene,clone size,CDR3 protein,CDR3 DNA
TRBV7-2,NA,TRBJ2-7,few,CASSLVSGNTYEQYF,TGTGCCAGCAGCTTAGTGTCAGGGAATACCTACGAGCAGTACTTC
TRBV27,TRBD1,TRBJ2-7,NA,CASSFGQGVFEQYF,TGTGCCAGCAGTTTTGGACAGGGTGTTTTTGAGCAGTACTTC
TRBV7-9,TRBD2,TRBJ2-5,once,CASAYGSSGQETQYF,TGTGCCAGCGCGTATGGGTCTAGCGGTCAAGAGACCCAGTACTTC
TRBV10-3,TRBD1,TRBJ1-5,NA,CAISQQGTGPEPQHF,TGTGCCATCAGTCAACAGGGGACAGGGCCGGAGCCCCAGCATTTT
TRBV11-2,NA,TRBJ1-4,NA,CASSLGSPNEKLFF,TGTGCCAGCAGCCTGGGGAGTCCTAATGAAAAACTGTTTTTT
TRBV27,TRBD2,TRBJ2-1,few,CASSLFLAGGYNEQFF,TGTGCCAGCAGCCTATTCTTAGCGGGGGGCTACAATGAGCAGTTCTTC
TRBV6-2/TRBV6-3,TRBD1,TRBJ2-1,NA,CASSKRQGTANEQFF,TGTGCCAGCAGTAAAAGACAGGGTACGGCCAATGAGCAGTTCTTC
TRBV7-2,NA,TRBJ2-3,NA,CASSLHYSTDTQYF,TGTGCCAGCAGCTTACACTATTCCACAGATACGCAGTATTTT
TRBV5-1,NA,TRBJ1-1,NA,CASSAGTARGTEAFF,TGCGCCAGCAGCGCCGGGACCGCGAGGGGGACTGAAGCTTTCTTT
TRBV5-5,TRBD1,TRBJ2-7,NA,CASSSVPTGVAYEQYF,TGTGCCAGCAGCTCGGTCCCAACAGGGGTAGCCTACGAGCAGTACTTC
TRBV9,TRBD2,TRBJ2-6,few,CASSPRLAGAITSGANVLTF,TGTGCCAGCAGCCCGAGACTAGCGGGGGCAATAACCTCTGGGGCCAACGTCCTGACTTTC
TRBV10-3,NA,TRBJ1-2,NA,CAISGGSYGYTF,TGTGCCATCAGTGGAGGGAGTTATGGCTACACCTTC
TRBV27,NA,TRBJ2-6,NA,CASSFDSRRVGANVLTF,TGTGCCAGCAGTTTTGATTCCAGGAGGGTTGGGGCCAACGTCCTGACTTTC
TRBV5-1,NA,TRBJ2-1,once,CASSLVRGQVNEQFF,TGCGCCAGCAGCTTGGTGCGGGGCCAGGTGAATGAGCAGTTCTTC
TRBV9,NA,TRBJ1-2,NA,CASRGANGYTF,TGTGCCTCCAGGGGAGCGAACGGCTACACCTTC
TRBV5-6,TRBD2,TRBJ2-7,NA,CASSLLGTNAYEQYF,TGTGCCAGCAGCCTACTAGGGACTAACGCCTACGAGCAGTACTTC
TRBV19,NA,TRBJ1-2,NA,CASSSPFDSANYGYTF,TGTGCCAGTAGTTCCCCTTTCGACAGCGCTAACTATGGCTACACCTTC
TRBV28,TRBD1,TRBJ1-3,NA,CASSLSPGTGDFRGNTIYF,TGTGCCAGCAGTTTATCTCCCGGGACAGGGGATTTTCGGGGAAACACCATATATTTT
TRBV3-1/TRBV3-2,TRBD2,TRBJ2-5,NA,CASSQDRSGGAEETQYF,TGTGCCAGCAGCCAAGATCGTAGCGGGGGGGCGGAAGAGACCCAGTACTTC
TRBV5-8,NA,TRBJ1-5,NA,CASSLAEYSNQPQHF,TGTGCCAGCAGCTTGGCCGAGTATAGCAATCAGCCCCAGCATTTT
TRBV6-5,NA,TRBJ2-3,NA,CASSPQGSTQYF,TGTGCCAGCAGTCCACAGGGTAGTACGCAGTATTTT
TRBV6-2/TRBV6-3,NA,TRBJ2-2,once,CASSTLAHTGELFF,TGTGCCAGCAGTACGCTAGCCCACACCGGGGAGCTGTTTTTT